The rows below give T cell receptor beta chains drawn from one sample of a study of human T cells and chemical hapten exposure. TCRdb redid the calling of the RACE reads with MiXCR, one entry per CDR3 protein. Altogether about 100,000 distinct CDR3 sequences are present, about an eighth being singletons, with the ten largest covering 3% to 4%. Here the sequenced sample was whole blood, taken in connection with sensitization to the hapten diphenylcyclopropenone (DPC). The receptors come from a woman between 40 and 55 years old with alopecia areata. Some clones in this sample may be carry-over from other donors' samples. Each CDR3 is given with its conserved first and last residue. D genes are given only for firm matches. Only some rows state a clone size, as once, few, many or a class for expanded clones.

>TRBV20-1|TRBJ2-7|TRBD1|many
CSAADRAEQYF
TGCAGTGCTGCCGACAGGGCCGAGCAGTACTTC
>TRBV6-4|TRBJ2-1|NA|NA
CAGSDGIGGNEQFF
TGTGCCGGCAGTGACGGGATAGGGGGCAATGAGCAGTTCTTC
>TRBV6-5|TRBJ1-6|TRBD1|NA
CASSPPGTGRNSPLHF
TGTGCCAGCAGTCCCCCCGGGACAGGGAGAAATTCACCCCTCCACTTT
>TRBV12-3/TRBV12-4|TRBJ2-7|NA|many
CASSRGPSYEQYF
TGTGCCAGCAGTCGGGGGCCTTCCTACGAGCAGTACTTC
>TRBV4-2|TRBJ2-4|TRBD2|NA
CASSHPAGTSGGENIQYF
TGTGCCAGCAGCCACCCCGCCGGGACTAGCGGGGGGGAAAACATTCAGTACTTC
>TRBV29-1|TRBJ2-1|TRBD1|few
CSVEDRTGRGLKFF
TGCAGCGTTGAAGATCGTACGGGCAGGGGGCTTAAGTTCTTC
>TRBV9|TRBJ2-5|NA|many
CASSGQGFRETQYF
TGTGCCAGCAGCGGTCAGGGGTTCCGAGAGACCCAGTACTTC
>TRBV7-2|TRBJ2-2|NA|NA
CASSLGRRDTGELFF
TGTGCCAGCAGCTTAGGGCGGAGGGACACCGGGGAGCTGTTTTTT
>TRBV6-2/TRBV6-3|TRBJ2-7|TRBD1|many
CASSWTGRYEQYF
TGTGCCAGCTCATGGACAGGGAGGTACGAGCAGTACTTC
>TRBV7-2|TRBJ2-7|TRBD2|NA
CASSPQSGNINEQYF
TGTGCCAGCAGCCCCCAGAGCGGGAACATCAACGAGCAGTACTTC
>TRBV20-1|TRBJ1-1|NA|NA
CSAPKQGTFEAFF
TGCAGTGCTCCCAAGCAGGGCACGTTTGAAGCTTTCTTT
>TRBV4-3|TRBJ2-1|TRBD1|many
CASSQDQGARAYNEQFF
TGCGCCAGCAGCCAAGATCAGGGGGCCAGAGCCTACAATGAGCAGTTCTTC
>TRBV20-1|TRBJ2-1|NA|few
CSARDLLNSYNEQFF
TGCAGTGCTAGAGATTTACTTAACTCCTACAATGAGCAGTTCTTC
>TRBV12-3/TRBV12-4|TRBJ1-1|TRBD1|NA
CASSLIGTGFGGTEAFF
TGTGCCAGCAGTTTAATCGGGACAGGGTTTGGGGGCACTGAAGCTTTCTTT
>TRBV4-3|TRBJ2-1|TRBD2|many
CASSPGLAGARNEQFF
TGCGCCAGCAGCCCGGGGCTAGCGGGAGCCCGTAATGAGCAGTTCTTC
>TRBV7-2|TRBJ2-7|NA|many
CASSEGQAYEQYF
TGTGCCAGCAGCGAGGGACAAGCCTACGAGCAGTACTTC
>TRBV7-2|TRBJ2-1|TRBD2|few
CASSARTSGSPFF
TGTGCCAGCAGCGCGAGGACTAGCGGGAGCCCGTTCTTC
>TRBV5-1|TRBJ2-3|TRBD2|few
CASSTGLAGGPGTDTQYF
TGCGCCAGCAGCACGGGACTAGCGGGAGGGCCCGGCACAGATACGCAGTATTTT
>TRBV6-5|TRBJ2-2|NA|NA
CASSYPLGGINTGELFF
TGTGCCAGCAGTTACCCCCTGGGGGGTATAAACACCGGGGAGCTGTTTTTT
>TRBV5-1|TRBJ1-5|NA|few
CASSDWGAGNQPQHF
TGCGCCAGCAGCGATTGGGGGGCTGGCAATCAGCCCCAGCATTTT
>TRBV6-5|TRBJ1-5|NA|few
CASSPGQGQVVDQPQHF
TGTGCCAGCAGCCCCGGGCAGGGGCAGGTAGTGGATCAGCCCCAGCATTTT
>TRBV24-1|TRBJ2-3|NA|many
CATSDRTAYSTDTQYF
TGTGCCACCAGTGATAGGACCGCGTACAGCACAGATACGCAGTATTTT
>TRBV29-1|TRBJ1-1|NA|many
CSCADLSEAFF
TGCAGCTGTGCCGATTTGTCTGAAGCTTTCTTT
>TRBV7-7|TRBJ2-3|TRBD2|NA
CASSSRGGTQYF
TGTGCCAGCAGCTCCCGGGGGGGGACGCAGTATTTT
>TRBV19|TRBJ1-2|NA|few
CASIPGSNYGYTF
TGTGCCAGTATCCCGGGATCAAACTATGGCTACACCTTC
>TRBV6-6|TRBJ2-3|NA|few
CASSHGGTPTDTQYF
TGTGCCAGCAGCCATGGGGGGACTCCCACAGATACGCAGTATTTT
>TRBV7-2|TRBJ2-3|NA|few
CASSLVGLNLDTQYF
TGTGCCAGCAGCTTAGTGGGTCTAAATCTAGATACGCAGTATTTT
>TRBV20-1|TRBJ2-3|NA|NA
CSARAGVGSDTQYF
TGCAGTGCTAGAGCGGGAGTAGGGTCAGATACGCAGTATTTT
>TRBV7-2|TRBJ2-7|TRBD2|NA
CASSLGTSGSPYEQYF
TGTGCCAGCAGCTTAGGGACTAGCGGGAGCCCCTACGAGCAGTACTTC
>TRBV2|TRBJ1-5|NA|many
CASSVSGLGNQPQHF
TGTGCCAGCAGTGTTTCAGGGTTGGGCAATCAGCCCCAGCATTTT
>TRBV3-1|TRBJ1-2|NA|many
CASSQDGQVGYTF
TGTGCCAGCAGCCAAGACGGACAAGTAGGCTACACCTTC
>TRBV7-6|TRBJ1-1|NA|many
CASSLATGRNTEAFF
TGTGCCAGCAGCTTAGCTACGGGACGGAACACTGAAGCTTTCTTT
>TRBV4-1|TRBJ1-2|NA|many
CASSRREGYTF
TGCGCCAGCAGCCGTCGAGAAGGCTACACCTTC
>TRBV6-6|TRBJ2-1|TRBD2|many
CASSYPINSGIGNEQFF
TGTGCCAGCAGTTACCCGATCAATAGCGGGATCGGCAATGAGCAGTTCTTC
>TRBV7-9|TRBJ2-7|TRBD2|few
CASSFLAGGPDEQYF
TGTGCCAGCAGTTTCCTAGCGGGGGGCCCCGACGAGCAGTACTTC
>TRBV6-1|TRBJ1-1|TRBD1|many
CASSSLTGQITEAFF
TGTGCCAGCAGTTCTCTGACAGGGCAGATCACTGAAGCTTTCTTT
>TRBV29-1|TRBJ2-7|NA|NA
CSVGGRPTYEQYF
TGCAGCGTTGGAGGCAGGCCTACCTACGAGCAGTACTTC
>TRBV6-2/TRBV6-3|TRBJ2-5|TRBD2|NA
CASSYPAGGNWETQYF
TGTGCCAGCAGTTACCCGGCGGGGGGAAACTGGGAGACCCAGTACTTC
>TRBV7-2|TRBJ2-3|TRBD2|few
CASSFLLAPSTDTQYF
TGTGCCAGCAGCTTCTTACTAGCGCCGAGCACAGATACGCAGTATTTT
>TRBV6-2/TRBV6-3|TRBJ2-3|TRBD2|many
CASRTSGKGDTQYF
TGTGCCAGCAGGACTAGCGGCAAAGGAGATACGCAGTATTTT
>TRBV6-5|TRBJ2-7|NA|NA
CASRKRTDFSYEQYF
TGTGCCAGCAGGAAAAGGACTGATTTCTCCTACGAGCAGTACTTC
>TRBV29-1|TRBJ2-7|TRBD1|many
CSVPGQGAYEQYF
TGCAGCGTTCCGGGACAGGGGGCTTACGAGCAGTACTTC
>TRBV4-3|TRBJ1-1|TRBD1|medium-sized
CASRQGRTTEAFF
TGCGCCAGTAGACAGGGAAGAACGACTGAAGCTTTCTTT
>TRBV18|TRBJ2-1|NA|many
CASSPIAQTNNEQFF
TGTGCCAGCTCACCAATAGCACAGACTAACAATGAGCAGTTCTTC
>TRBV11-2|TRBJ2-3|TRBD2|NA
CASSSLNSGSGTDTQYF
TGTGCCAGCAGCTCTCTCAATAGCGGGAGCGGCACAGATACGCAGTATTTT